The subject of this entry is one T cell receptor beta chain. The data derive from a study of T cell changes during pregnancy in multiple sclerosis. CDR1 is MGHDK, CDR2 SYGVNS, per germline. This CDR3 region has 14 residues. With 10 bases clipped from V and 4 bases from J, the junction kept 7 bases outside the gene matches. Clones were sequenced by immunoSEQ multiplex PCR, and TCRdb holds only the in-frame ones, with some missing. The table shows fewer than 95,000 clones, with around 93% occurring only once. Here the sequenced sample was peripheral blood, taken in the first trimester of pregnancy. V gene TRBV25-1 combines with J gene TRBJ2-2; 9 nucleotides match TRBD1. This receptor was obtained from a female donor with multiple sclerosis, enrolled in a pregnancy study. The CDR3 loop reads CAISGTGPTGELFF. In DNA form, the CDR3 reads TGTGCCATCTCCGGGACAGGGCCCACCGGGGAGCTGTTTTTT.